This note documents a single T cell receptor (beta chain) sequence. The antigen is not known. Libraries were prepared by immunoSEQ multiplex PCR; TCRdb keeps only in-frame clonotypes and omits some of them. Among 140,000 to 150,000 clones listed, roughly 88% were seen once. The entry originates in a study of T cell responses to AZD1222 COVID-19 vaccine. Overall study findings and caveats: Spike-wide coverage was observed for vaccine-associated CD4 TCRs, with dominant responses at 160-218 and 743-854. Spike-specific TCR repertoires showed rising breadth and depth after two AZD1222 doses.

This TCR was sampled from an adult who received the MenACWY meningococcal vaccine as a control. The source material was peripheral blood, sampled 28 days after the second dose of the MenACWY control vaccine.

In nucleotides, the CDR3 is TGTGCCAGCTCAGGGGACCCTGGGGCCAACGTCCTGACTTTC. Its translation is CASSGDPGANVLTF. The chain couples TRBV25-1 to TRBJ2-6, with a weak D call TRBD1 (6 bases). Germline values: CDR1 MGHDK, CDR2 SYGVNS. The CDR3 runs to 14 residues. The V end lost 8 bases, the J end lost 2 bases, and 10 bases lay between the germline ends.